This is a list of T cell receptor beta chains from one sample in a study of shared clonotypes between healthy human individuals. The data were produced by immunoSEQ multiplex PCR, yet TCRdb's version contains in-frame clones alone and is incomplete. The data contain hundreds of thousands of clones, roughly 83% of them singletons. The sequenced sample was PBMCs. Receptors originate from a woman between 40 and 50 years old in good health. Some clones in this sample may be carry-over from other donors' samples. Each CDR3 is given with its conserved first and last residue. The D gene is left open where the match is weak. Clone size, where shown, is once, few, many, or a class for clones that have expanded.

j_call v_call d_call clone_size cdr3_nt cdr3_aa
TRBJ2-1 TRBV6-5 TRBD2 NA TGTGCCAGCAGTGCTAGCGGGAGGTACAATGAGCAGTTCTTC CASSASGRYNEQFF
TRBJ2-5 TRBV19 TRBD2 NA TGTGCCAGTAGTAGACTAGCGGGAGTAGAAGAGACCCAGTACTTC CASSRLAGVEETQYF
TRBJ2-3 TRBV7-7 NA NA TGTGCCAGCAGCTTAGCGCCTGGTGATACGCAGTATTTT CASSLAPGDTQYF
TRBJ1-3 TRBV14 NA NA TGTGCCAGCAGCCACGGCGGCGGGGACACCATATATTTT CASSHGGGDTIYF
TRBJ2-3 TRBV7-7 NA NA TGTGCTAGCAGCTTAGCTTCGGGGCCCACAGATACGCAGTATTTT CASSLASGPTDTQYF
TRBJ1-2 TRBV5-1 NA once TGCGCCAGCAGCTTTGGACAAACTAACTATGGCTACACCTTC CASSFGQTNYGYTF
TRBJ2-1 TRBV18 NA NA TGTGCCAGCTCACCGGTAGGGGGAGGCTCCTACAATGAGCAGTTCTTC CASSPVGGGSYNEQFF
TRBJ2-2 TRBV9 NA NA TGTGCCAGCAGCGTAGAAAATCGGTGGGGGGAGCTGTTTTTT CASSVENRWGELFF
TRBJ2-5 TRBV29-1 NA once TGCAGCGTTGATGGGGGGCGAGAGACCCAGTACTTC CSVDGGRETQYF
TRBJ1-1 TRBV5-1 NA NA TGCGCCAGCAGTCAAGGAGGGGGGGTCCCTGAAGCTTTCTTT CASSQGGGVPEAFF
TRBJ2-7 TRBV28 TRBD1 NA TGTGCCAGCAGTACACCTCCCCACAGGGGTTCCTACGAGCAGTACTTC CASSTPPHRGSYEQYF
TRBJ1-1 TRBV10-2 TRBD1 NA TGCGCCAGCAGCGAGACAGGGTCGGGTACTGAAGCTTTCTTT CASSETGSGTEAFF
TRBJ1-4 TRBV9 NA NA TGTGCCAGCAGCGTAGGTATCGGAAGTCCATCGAATGAAAAACTGTTTTTT CASSVGIGSPSNEKLFF
TRBJ2-7 TRBV4-1 TRBD2 many TGCGCCAGCAGCCCCCGGGTAGCGGGAGGTGAGCAGTACTTC CASSPRVAGGEQYF